The present T cell receptor (beta chain) was sequenced within a study of T cells expressing NK-cell markers. The CDR3 totals 13 residues. Germline assignment: CDR1 SGHTA and CDR2 FQGNSA. Comment on this clonotype: What it binds is unknown.

Findings of the study overall: Similarly, these clonotypes led the CD3+CD56-NKG2C+ fraction as well in a handful of donors.

TCRdb re-called the 5' RACE reads and shows each CDR3 protein once, DNA omitted. The listing records a few hundred thousand distinct CDR3 sequences. The TCR sequence derives from a man aged 18 to 30 in good health. The genes are TRBV7-2 and TRBJ2-3; checking the TCRdb D call of TRBD1 is not possible without DNA. Sequenced input: blood T cells: a sorted CD56 or NKG2C T cell subset, CD4+ or CD8+ T cells, or bulk PBMC T cells (not recorded which). The CDR3: CASSPGRMDTQYF.